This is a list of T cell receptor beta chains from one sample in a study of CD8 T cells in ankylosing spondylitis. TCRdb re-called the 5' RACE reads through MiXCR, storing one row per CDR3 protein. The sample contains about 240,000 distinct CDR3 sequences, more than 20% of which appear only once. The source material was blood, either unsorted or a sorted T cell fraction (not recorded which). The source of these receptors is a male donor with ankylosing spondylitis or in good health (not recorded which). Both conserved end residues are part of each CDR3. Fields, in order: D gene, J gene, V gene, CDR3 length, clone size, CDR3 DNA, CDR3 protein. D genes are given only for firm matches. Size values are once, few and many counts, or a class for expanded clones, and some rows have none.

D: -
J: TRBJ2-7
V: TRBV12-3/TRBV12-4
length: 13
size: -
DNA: TGTGCCAGCAGTTTTCGGCAGGCCTACGAGCAGTACTTC
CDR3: CASSFRQAYEQYF

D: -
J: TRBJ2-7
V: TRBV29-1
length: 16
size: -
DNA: TGCAGCGTTTCTGGTGCGGTCGGGGCTAGCTTCTACGAGCAGTACTTC
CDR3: CSVSGAVGASFYEQYF

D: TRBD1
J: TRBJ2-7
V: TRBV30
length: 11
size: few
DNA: TGTGCCTCCGGGACAGCCTACGAGCAGTACTTC
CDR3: CASGTAYEQYF

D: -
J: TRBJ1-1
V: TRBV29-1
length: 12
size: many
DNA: TGCAGCGTTGTTCGAAAGAACACTGAAGCTTTCTTT
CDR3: CSVVRKNTEAFF

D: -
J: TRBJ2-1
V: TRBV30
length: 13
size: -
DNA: TGTGCCTGGAGTAGAACTACCTACAATGAGCAGTTCTTC
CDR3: CAWSRTTYNEQFF

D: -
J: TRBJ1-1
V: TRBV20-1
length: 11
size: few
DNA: TGCAGTGCTGAGCCCGACCGCTCGGCTTTCTTT
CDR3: CSAEPDRSAFF

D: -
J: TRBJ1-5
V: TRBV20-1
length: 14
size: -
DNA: TGCAGTGCTTCCGGACATATGGGCAATCAGCCCCAGCATTTT
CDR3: CSASGHMGNQPQHF

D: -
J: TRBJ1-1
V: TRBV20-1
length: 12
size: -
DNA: TGCAGGGGGGCACAGGGGAACACTGAAGCTTTCTTT
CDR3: CRGAQGNTEAFF

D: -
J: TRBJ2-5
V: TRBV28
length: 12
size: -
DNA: TGTGCCAGTAGGGAGTACCAAGAGACCCAGTACTTC
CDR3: CASREYQETQYF

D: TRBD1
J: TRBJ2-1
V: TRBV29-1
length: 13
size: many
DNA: TGCAGCGGGACAGGGGGCTCTTACAATGAGCAGTTCTTC
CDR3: CSGTGGSYNEQFF

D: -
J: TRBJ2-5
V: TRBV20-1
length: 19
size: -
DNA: TGCAGTGCTAGAGATATATTTGTCGGTGGGGCAGTCGCGGGTGAGACCCAGTACTTC
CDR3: CSARDIFVGGAVAGETQYF